The 8 T cell receptor beta chains below were found in one sample sequenced in a study of beta chain features in type 1 diabetes. Reverse transcription of all isolated RNA meant that expressed TCRB transcripts were sequenced. TCRdb keeps only in-frame clones here, not all; method: immunoSEQ multiplex PCR. The sample lists roughly 170,000 clones, about 13% occurring once. The specimen sequenced was central memory CD4+ T cells from blood. These receptors were obtained from a young woman in good health.

There are many counts of this clone. The chain combines TRBV10-3 with TRBJ2-3; TRBD2 agrees at 13 bases. Germline V gene lookup returns CDR1 ENHRY and CDR2 SYGVKD. The CDR3 is made up of 18 amino acids. Trimming took 0 bases from V and 6 from J; bases not matched to a gene: 9. CDR3 amino acids: CAISESGTSGTARDTQYF. CDR3 coding DNA: TGTGCCATCAGTGAGTCCGGGACTAGCGGGACGGCCAGGGATACGCAGTATTTT.

The CDR3 DNA sequence: TGTGCCAGCAGCTCAAACCCAGGGGATGGCTACACCTTC. Amino acids: CASSSNPGDGYTF. J is TRBJ1-2 and V is TRBV7-9; a weak D match, TRBD1 (6 bases). The CDR3 runs 13 residues. Between the trimmed V and J ends, which lost 4 bases and 6 bases, there was a span of 12 bases. Germline-derived CDR1 and CDR2 are SEHNR and FQNEAQ (reference sequence).

This sequence joins TRBV18 and TRBJ1-1; perhaps TRBD1 as D (6 bases). V lost 4 bases and J 8 bases, leaving 14 bases between the germline ends. This CDR3 region has 13 residues. Germline CDR1 and CDR2: KGHSH and LQKENI. CDR3 in amino acids: CASSRAAGTEAFF. The DNA of the CDR3 is TGTGCCAGCTCACGAGCAGCCGGGACAGAAGCTTTCTTT.

The CDR3 here is CASSLGTGPYNEQFF. For the CDR3, the DNA is TGTGCCAGCAGCTTAGGGACAGGGCCCTACAATGAGCAGTTCTTC. The chain is built from TRBV7-9 and TRBJ2-1, with 8 bases matching TRBD1. The CDR3 is 15 amino acids. The germline V gene encodes CDR1 SEHNR and CDR2 FQNEAQ (reference sequence). V lost 1 base and J lost 2; bases outside the gene matches: 1. Based on the CDR3 plus reference TRBV7-9 and TRBJ2-1, the full variable domain is DTGVSQNPRHKITKRGQNVTFRCDPISEHNRLYWYRQTLGQGPEFLTYFQNEAQLEKSRLLSDRFSAERPKGSFSTLEIQRTEQGDSAMYLCASSLGTGPYNEQFFGPGTRLTVL.

This chain uses TRBV5-6 with TRBJ2-7, with a weak D call TRBD1 (6 bases). CDR1 SGHDT and CDR2 YYEEEE come from the germline V gene. V lost 4 bases and J lost 0, with 14 bases in between. The CDR3 is 15 residues long. This CDR3 is CASSQGHFTSYEQYF. The CDR3 nucleotides are TGTGCCAGCAGCCAGGGACATTTTACCTCCTACGAGCAGTACTTC. The variable domain in full, with the rest retrieved from reference TRBV5-6 and TRBJ2-7, is DAGVTQSPTHLIKTRGQQVTLRCSPKSGHDTVSWYQQALGQGPQFIFQYYEEEERQRGNFPDRFSGHQFPNYSSELNVNALLLGDSALYLCASSQGHFTSYEQYFGPGTRLTVT.

This sequence joins TRBV7-9 and TRBJ1-5; perhaps TRBD1 as D (5 bases). With 5 bases removed from V and 4 bases from J, the gap between germline ends came to 15 bases. The length of the CDR3 is 15 residues. The germline CDR1 and CDR2 sequences are SEHNR and FQNEAQ (reference sequence). The CDR3 loop reads CASSRDSHGNQPQHF. DNA of the CDR3: TGTGCCAGCAGCAGGGACTCCCACGGGAATCAGCCCCAGCATTTT.

This chain links TRBV2 with TRBJ2-7, with 7 bases matching TRBD1. The V gene's germline CDR1 is SNHLY and CDR2 FYNNEI. V shed 10 bases, J shed 3 bases, and the junction held 12 bases outside the gene matches. The CDR3 runs 14 residues. CDR3 region: CATRRGQVGYEQYF. The CDR3 DNA reads as TGTGCCACCCGCCGAGGACAGGTGGGCTACGAGCAGTACTTC.

The genes are TRBV7-6 and TRBJ2-2, with TRBD2 identical over 9 bases. With 2 bases clipped from V and 7 bases from J, the junction kept 5 bases outside the gene matches. Germline V gives CDR1 SGHVS, CDR2 FNYEAQ. The CDR3 length is 15 residues. The CDR3 DNA reads as TGTGCCAGCAGCTTACTCCTTAGCGGGAGCGGGGAGCTGTTTTTT. Translated: CASSLLLSGSGELFF.